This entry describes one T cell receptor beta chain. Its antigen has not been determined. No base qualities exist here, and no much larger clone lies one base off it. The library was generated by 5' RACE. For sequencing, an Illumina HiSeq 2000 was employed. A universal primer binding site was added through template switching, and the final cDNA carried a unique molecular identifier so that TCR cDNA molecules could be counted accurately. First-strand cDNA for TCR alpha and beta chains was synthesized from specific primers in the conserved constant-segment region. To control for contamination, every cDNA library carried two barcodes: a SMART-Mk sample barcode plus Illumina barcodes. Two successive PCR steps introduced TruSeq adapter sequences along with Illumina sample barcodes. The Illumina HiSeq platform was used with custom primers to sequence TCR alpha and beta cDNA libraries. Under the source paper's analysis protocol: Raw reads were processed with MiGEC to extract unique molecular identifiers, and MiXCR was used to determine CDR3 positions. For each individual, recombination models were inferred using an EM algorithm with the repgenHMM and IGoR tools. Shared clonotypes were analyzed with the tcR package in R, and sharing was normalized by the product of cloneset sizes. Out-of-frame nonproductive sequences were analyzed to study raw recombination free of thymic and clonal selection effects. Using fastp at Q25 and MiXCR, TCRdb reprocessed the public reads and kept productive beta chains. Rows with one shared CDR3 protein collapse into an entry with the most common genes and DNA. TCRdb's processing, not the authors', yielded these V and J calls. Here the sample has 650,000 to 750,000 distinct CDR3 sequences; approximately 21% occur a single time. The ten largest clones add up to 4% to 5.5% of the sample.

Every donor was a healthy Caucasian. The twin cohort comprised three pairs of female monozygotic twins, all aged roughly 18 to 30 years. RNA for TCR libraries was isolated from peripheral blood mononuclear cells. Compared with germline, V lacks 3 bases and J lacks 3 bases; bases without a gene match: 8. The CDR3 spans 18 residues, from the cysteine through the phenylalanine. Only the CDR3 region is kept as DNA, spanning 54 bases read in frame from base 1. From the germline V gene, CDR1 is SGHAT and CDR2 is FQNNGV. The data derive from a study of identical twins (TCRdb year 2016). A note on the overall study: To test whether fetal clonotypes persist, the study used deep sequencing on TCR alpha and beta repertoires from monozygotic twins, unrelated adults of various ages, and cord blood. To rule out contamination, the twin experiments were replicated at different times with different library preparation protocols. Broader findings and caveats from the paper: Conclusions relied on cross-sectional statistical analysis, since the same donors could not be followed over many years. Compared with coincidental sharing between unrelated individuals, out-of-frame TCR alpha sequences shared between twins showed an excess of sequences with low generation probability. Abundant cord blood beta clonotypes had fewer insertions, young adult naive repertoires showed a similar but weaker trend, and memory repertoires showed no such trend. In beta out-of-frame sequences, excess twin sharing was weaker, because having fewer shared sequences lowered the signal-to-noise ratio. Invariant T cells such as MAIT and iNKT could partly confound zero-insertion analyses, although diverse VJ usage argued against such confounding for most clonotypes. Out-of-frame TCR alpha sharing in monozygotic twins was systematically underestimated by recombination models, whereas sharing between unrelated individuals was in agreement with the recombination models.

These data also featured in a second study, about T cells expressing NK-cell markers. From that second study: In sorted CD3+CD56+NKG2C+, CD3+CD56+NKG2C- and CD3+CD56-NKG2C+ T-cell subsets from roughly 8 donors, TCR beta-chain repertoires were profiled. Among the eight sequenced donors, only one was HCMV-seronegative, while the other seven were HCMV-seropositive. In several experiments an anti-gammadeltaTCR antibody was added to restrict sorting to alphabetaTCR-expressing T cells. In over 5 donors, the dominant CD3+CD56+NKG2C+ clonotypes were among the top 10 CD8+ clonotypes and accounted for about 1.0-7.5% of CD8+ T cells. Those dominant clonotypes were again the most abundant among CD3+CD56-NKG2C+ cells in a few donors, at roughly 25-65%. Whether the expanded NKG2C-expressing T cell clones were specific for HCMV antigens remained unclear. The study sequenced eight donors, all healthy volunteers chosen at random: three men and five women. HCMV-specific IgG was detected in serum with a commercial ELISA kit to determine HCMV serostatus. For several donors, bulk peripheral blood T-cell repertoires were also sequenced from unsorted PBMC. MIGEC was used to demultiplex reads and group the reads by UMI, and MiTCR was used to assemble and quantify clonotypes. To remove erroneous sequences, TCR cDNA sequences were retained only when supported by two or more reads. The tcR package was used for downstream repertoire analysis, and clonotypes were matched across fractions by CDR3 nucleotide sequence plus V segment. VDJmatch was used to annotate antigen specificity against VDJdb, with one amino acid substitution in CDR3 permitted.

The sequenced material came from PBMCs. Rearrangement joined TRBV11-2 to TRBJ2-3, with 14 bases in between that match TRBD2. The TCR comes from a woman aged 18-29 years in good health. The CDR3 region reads CASSFLGLAGEATDTQYF. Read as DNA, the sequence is TGTGCCAGCAGCTTTCTGGGACTAGCGGGAGAAGCAACAGATACGCAGTATTTT.